These 23 T cell receptor beta chains were sequenced from one sample in a study of CD8+ T cells in alopecia areata. Isolated RNA was reverse transcribed into cDNA used as the sequencing template. Libraries were prepared by immunoSEQ multiplex PCR; TCRdb keeps only in-frame clonotypes and omits some of them. The data hold 50,000 to 70,000 clones, with 44% observed a single time. Source material: NKG2D-low CD8+ T cells sorted from blood. These receptors came from a human donor with alopecia areata.

This clone was detected a few times. The chain links TRBV13 to TRBJ1-1, with unresolved D. CDR1 is PRHDT and CDR2 is FYEKMQ in the germline V gene (reference sequence). The CDR3 sequence is 14 residues long. V lost 1 base and J lost 2, with 8 bases in between. The CDR3 DNA sequence: TGTGCCAGCAGCTTAGTTTCACTCAACACTGAAGCTTTCTTT. It encodes CASSLVSLNTEAFF.

This rearrangement joins TRBV29-1 to TRBJ2-1; 7 positions agree with TRBD2. CDR3 length: 18 amino acids. Trimming took 0 bases from V and 0 from J; bases not matched to a gene: 11. Germline assignment: CDR1 SQVTM and CDR2 ANQGSEA. The CDR3 here is CSVEDRGVGWSSYNEQFF. CDR3 DNA sequence: TGCAGCGTTGAAGATCGGGGGGTGGGATGGAGCTCCTACAATGAGCAGTTCTTC.

CDR3 sequence (DNA): TGCAGCGCCCCCGGGACTAGTCCGAGTGAGCAGTTCTTC. It encodes CSAPGTSPSEQFF. The chain has TRBV29-1 and TRBJ2-1; 8 bases fit TRBD2. V dropped 7 bases and J dropped 9; count of bases not matched to a gene: 11. Germline V gene data show CDR1 as SQVTM and CDR2 as ANQGSEA. This CDR3 spans 13 amino acids.

This chain links TRBV5-6 with TRBJ2-2, with 10 positions matching TRBD2. CDR1 SGHDT and CDR2 YYEEEE come from the germline V gene. The CDR3 has 16 residues. V lost 0 bases to trimming and J lost 2 bases; unmatched junction nucleotides: 1. DNA of the CDR3: TGTGCCAGCAGCTTGGCTAGCGGGAGTAACACCGGGGAGCTGTTTTTT. This translates into CASSLASGSNTGELFF.

This chain joins TRBV7-9 and TRBJ2-3; weak D call: TRBD2 (5 bases). Germline V gene sequence: CDR1 SEHNR, CDR2 FQNEAQ (reference sequence). Trimming removed 11 bases at V and 0 bases at J, with 12 bases between. This CDR3 has 13 residues. CDR3 residues: CAYERLSTDTQYF. The CDR3 coding sequence is TGTGCCTACGAGCGGCTTAGCACAGATACGCAGTATTTT.

V gene TRBV7-9 combines with J gene TRBJ1-4, with TRBD1 as a possible D gene (6 bases). V lost 5 bases and J lost 8, with 18 bases in between. The CDR3 length is 15 residues. Germline-derived CDR1 and CDR2 are SEHNR and FQNEAQ (reference sequence). The CDR3 loop reads CASSPPQGLAEKLFF. The CDR3 DNA follows: TGTGCCAGCAGCCCACCACAGGGTCTGGCGGAAAAACTGTTTTTT.

J is TRBJ2-7 and V is TRBV11-2; maybe TRBD2 (6 bases). CDR1 and CDR2 from the germline V gene are SGHAT and FQNNGV. V was pared by 3 bases and J by 4 bases, with 13 bases between. This CDR3 has 14 residues. The DNA of the CDR3 is TGTGCCAGCAGCTTTGGCAGCGGGCTATACGAGCAGTACTTC. Its protein product is CASSFGSGLYEQYF.

This clone was found a few times. V usage is TRBV7-9 and J usage is TRBJ2-7, with a tentative D call TRBD2 (6 bases). The CDR3 covers 13 residues. The V and J ends lost 5 bases and 2 bases respectively, with 10 bases between them. Germline loops: CDR1 SEHNR, CDR2 FQNEAQ (reference sequence). This CDR3 reads CASSPGLTYEQYF. The DNA of the CDR3 is TGTGCCAGCAGCCCGGGACTTACCTACGAGCAGTACTTC.

This chain links TRBV7-9 with TRBJ1-2, with 8 bases lining up with TRBD1. V lost 3 bases and J lost 5; bases outside the gene matches: 8. This CDR3 has 15 amino acids. CDR1 is SEHNR and CDR2 is FQNEAQ in the germline V gene (reference sequence). DNA for the CDR3: TGTGCCAGCAGCTTCACGACAGGGGCCGGATATGGCTACACCTTC. It yields the protein CASSFTTGAGYGYTF.

This clone showed up just a few times. The chain employs TRBV14 and TRBJ2-1; D ambiguous. The CDR3 runs 11 residues. V lost 2 bases to trimming and J lost 10 bases, with 6 bases between them. Germline-derived CDR1 and CDR2 are SGHDN and FVKESK. CDR3 bases: TGTGCCAGCAGCCAAAGGCGGGAGCAGTTCTTC. The encoded protein is CASSQRREQFF.

This clone has just a few counts. V and J are TRBV7-2 and TRBJ2-1, with unresolved D. V was shortened by 8 bases and J by 8 bases, with 19 bases between the two germline ends. Germline CDR1 reads SGHTA; CDR2 reads FQGNSA. The CDR3 has 14 residues. The CDR3 DNA sequence: TGTGCCAGCGGGTTTATCCTAGGCCCCCATGAGCAGTTCTTC. It codes for CASGFILGPHEQFF.

This clone was picked up a small number of times. The chain joins TRBV7-9 to TRBJ1-1; tentative D call: TRBD1 (6 bases). V lost 1 base and J lost 7, with 7 bases in between. The CDR3 loop spans 12 amino acids. Germline CDR1 is SEHNR and CDR2 is FQNEAQ (reference sequence). The CDR3 DNA reads as TGTGCCAGCAGCTTAGGACAGGTTGAAGCTTTCTTT. The encoded protein is CASSLGQVEAFF.

The genes are TRBV7-8 and TRBJ2-2; the D gene is possibly TRBD2 (6 bases). The V gene lost 2 bases and the J gene lost 5 bases, with 9 bases spanning the gap. Germline V gene sequence: CDR1 SGHVS, CDR2 FQNEAQ. The CDR3 has 14 amino acids. In nucleotides, the CDR3 is TGTGCCAGCAGCTTAAATCGGGGGACCGGGGAGCTGTTTTTT. Translated, it gives CASSLNRGTGELFF.

The chain joins TRBV7-3 to TRBJ2-3; D remains unclear. The CDR3 sequence is 12 residues long. Trimming cost V 1 base and J 1 base, with 0 bases left between them. Germline CDR1 and CDR2: SGHTA and FQGTGA. The CDR3 DNA is TGTGCCAGCAGCTTAAGCACAGATACGCAGTATTTT. Amino acid sequence: CASSLSTDTQYF.

This clone was seen more than once but under ten times. The chain has TRBV4-3 and TRBJ2-1, with 10 bases identical to TRBD2. Germline V lookup: CDR1 LGHNA, CDR2 YSLEER. The V and J ends lost 1 base and 6 bases, in that order; junction bases with no gene match: 9. The CDR3 runs 17 residues. This CDR3 is CASSQALSGRIPNEQFF. CDR3 coding DNA: TGCGCCAGCAGCCAAGCCCTTAGCGGGAGGATTCCCAATGAGCAGTTCTTC.

This sequence joins TRBV28 and TRBJ2-7; D might be TRBD2 (5 bases). The CDR3 is made up of 11 amino acids. Germline-derived CDR1 and CDR2 are MDHEN and SYDVKM. The V and J ends lost 4 bases and 4 bases respectively, with 5 bases between them. For the CDR3, the DNA is TGTGCCAGCAGTTCGGGGTACGAGCAGTACTTC. This gives the protein CASSSGYEQYF.

This clone was counted a few times. V gene TRBV7-2 combines with J gene TRBJ1-1; D is ambiguous. Trimming cost V 1 base and J 1 base, with 4 bases left between them. CDR1 is SGHTA, CDR2 FQGNSA, per germline. CDR3 size: 13 residues. Here the CDR3 DNA reads TGTGCCAGCAGCTTAGAACAGAACACTGAAGCTTTCTTT. As protein: CASSLEQNTEAFF.

The genes are TRBV28 and TRBJ1-5, with TRBD1 matching 7 bases. The CDR3 is made up of 14 amino acids. Germline V CDR1 and CDR2: MDHEN, SYDVKM. The V gene end was trimmed by 8 bases and the J gene end by 3 bases; junction bases not matched to a gene: 7. The CDR3 nucleotides read TGTGCCAGCCGACCACAGGGGAACAATCAGCCCCAGCATTTT. Translating gives CASRPQGNNQPQHF.

V and J are TRBV7-9 and TRBJ2-3; the D is unclear. V lost 4 bases, J lost 3 bases, and 5 bases lay in between. The CDR3 contains 12 residues. Looked up from germline, CDR1 is SEHNR and CDR2 is FQNEAQ (reference sequence). DNA for the CDR3: TGTGCCAGCAGCTCCCGGACAGATACGCAGTATTTT. Translating it yields CASSSRTDTQYF.

The V gene is TRBV27, the J gene TRBJ2-7; D ambiguous. Germline CDR1 MNHEY, CDR2 SMNVEV (reference sequence). The CDR3 consists of 15 residues. V lost 7 bases and J 1 base, leaving 17 bases between the germline ends. This CDR3 reads CASTPVALGSYEQYF. CDR3 coding DNA: TGTGCCAGCACCCCGGTGGCTCTGGGGTCCTACGAGCAGTACTTC.

This chain joins TRBV7-2 and TRBJ2-3; 8 bases match TRBD1. The trim removed 1 base at V and 7 bases at J, leaving 7 bases unmatched. Looked up from germline, CDR1 is SGHTA and CDR2 is FQGNSA. The CDR3 has 15 amino acids. For the CDR3, the DNA is TGTGCCAGCAGCTTAGGGACAGGGTTCTTGAATACGCAGTATTTT. This gives the protein CASSLGTGFLNTQYF.

The chain carries TRBV20-1 and TRBJ2-2, with no clear D. Germline-derived CDR1 and CDR2 are DFQATT and SNEGSKA (reference sequence). V shed 6 bases and J shed 4 bases, with 6 bases lying between them. The CDR3 sequence is 11 residues long. The CDR3 bases are TGCAGTGCGGCTTTCACCGGGGAGCTGTTTTTT. Residues: CSAAFTGELFF.

The gene calls are TRBV29-1 and TRBJ1-2, with D possibly matching TRBD1 (5 bases). V lost 6 bases and J 4 bases, leaving 12 bases between the germline ends. The CDR3 loop spans 12 amino acids. CDR1 is SQVTM, CDR2 ANQGSEA, per germline. CDR3 in DNA: TGCAGCGTACCCAGGGAACGCTATGGCTACACCTTC. Amino acids: CSVPRERYGYTF. Full variable domain (outside the CDR3, taken from reference TRBV29-1 and TRBJ1-2): SAVISQKPSRDICQRGTSLTIQCQVDSQVTMMFWYRQQPGQSLTLIATANQGSEATYESGFVIDKFPISRPNLTFSTLTVSNMSPEDSSIYLCSVPRERYGYTFGSGTRLTVV.